This T cell receptor (beta chain) derives from a study of cytomegalovirus exposure and HLA in healthy donors. The CDR3 totals 16 residues. Germline V gene data show CDR1 as MNHNS and CDR2 as SASEGT. V gave up 0 bases and J gave up 5 bases, with 14 bases separating them. Primers: 60 Vbeta forward and 13 Jbeta reverse. Data came from immunoSEQ multiplex PCR; TCRdb stores just in-frame clones and leaves some out. Of about 98,000 clones in the sample, about 81% were seen once. The material sequenced was PBMCs. V and J are TRBV6-1 and TRBJ1-5; no clear D. The sequence was collected from a man in his forties in good health and CMV-seronegative. The CDR3 protein is CASSEALSGRDQPQHF. The CDR3 DNA reads as TGTGCCAGCAGTGAAGCGTTATCTGGGCGGGATCAGCCCCAGCATTTT.